Listed below are T cell receptor beta chains from one sample, sequenced in a study of blood T cell repertoires in COVID-19. Method: immunoSEQ multiplex PCR; TCRdb's copy keeps in-frame clones and lacks some. The table lists just under 65,000 clones, about 83% of them singletons. Sequencing used peripheral blood. These receptors originate from a human donor in a cohort sampled during active COVID-19. Each CDR3 is given with its conserved first and last residue. Fields, in order: V gene, D gene, J gene, clone size, CDR3 protein, CDR3 DNA. A D gene is named only where the DNA matches it firmly. Clone size is given for some rows only: seen once, a few or many times, or a class if the clone is expanded.

v_gene: TRBV15; d_gene: -; j_gene: TRBJ1-6; abundance: few; CDR3aa: CATRAGNNSPLHF; CDR3nt: TGTGCCACCAGGGCGGGGAATAATTCACCCCTCCACTTT
v_gene: TRBV5-6; d_gene: TRBD2; j_gene: TRBJ2-1; abundance: -; CDR3aa: CASTLRVAGGGYNEQFF; CDR3nt: TGTGCCAGCACCCTCAGGGTGGCGGGAGGAGGCTACAATGAGCAGTTCTTC
v_gene: TRBV5-1; d_gene: -; j_gene: TRBJ2-2; abundance: -; CDR3aa: CASSLGWTGELFF; CDR3nt: TGCGCCAGCAGCCTCGGGTGGACCGGGGAGCTGTTTTTT
v_gene: TRBV6-1; d_gene: TRBD1; j_gene: TRBJ1-2; abundance: -; CDR3aa: CASSGAGGEGDNYGYTF; CDR3nt: TGTGCCAGCAGTGGGGCAGGGGGCGAGGGTGATAACTATGGCTACACCTTC
v_gene: TRBV2; d_gene: TRBD2; j_gene: TRBJ2-3; abundance: -; CDR3aa: CASSSASGVTDTQYF; CDR3nt: TGTGCCAGCAGTTCGGCTAGCGGGGTAACAGATACGCAGTATTTT
v_gene: TRBV24-1; d_gene: TRBD2; j_gene: TRBJ2-3; abundance: -; CDR3aa: CATSESGGSTDTQYF; CDR3nt: TGTGCCACCAGTGAAAGCGGGGGGAGCACAGATACGCAGTATTTT
v_gene: TRBV18; d_gene: -; j_gene: TRBJ1-1; abundance: -; CDR3aa: CASSPNQNTEAFF; CDR3nt: TGTGCCAGCTCACCAAATCAGAACACTGAAGCTTTCTTT
v_gene: TRBV29-1; d_gene: -; j_gene: TRBJ2-1; abundance: -; CDR3aa: CSVAGHSIGNEQFF; CDR3nt: TGCAGCGTTGCCGGACATTCAATTGGCAATGAGCAGTTCTTC
v_gene: TRBV5-6; d_gene: -; j_gene: TRBJ1-2; abundance: -; CDR3aa: CASSLDSRYGYTF; CDR3nt: TGTGCCAGCAGCTTGGACAGCCGCTATGGCTACACCTTC
v_gene: TRBV24-1; d_gene: -; j_gene: TRBJ1-2; abundance: -; CDR3aa: CATSDPGYGYTF; CDR3nt: TGTGCCACCAGTGATCCCGGGTACGGCTACACCTTC
v_gene: TRBV27; d_gene: -; j_gene: TRBJ1-1; abundance: once; CDR3aa: CASSGQMNTEAFF; CDR3nt: TGTGCCAGCAGTGGACAGATGAACACTGAAGCTTTCTTT
v_gene: TRBV19; d_gene: -; j_gene: TRBJ2-1; abundance: -; CDR3aa: CASSPRLASIINEQFF; CDR3nt: TGTGCCAGTAGTCCTAGATTGGCCTCAATAATCAATGAGCAGTTCTTC
v_gene: TRBV5-1; d_gene: TRBD1; j_gene: TRBJ2-5; abundance: -; CDR3aa: CASSSDRGGETQYF; CDR3nt: TGCGCCAGCAGCAGTGACAGGGGCGGAGAGACCCAGTACTTC